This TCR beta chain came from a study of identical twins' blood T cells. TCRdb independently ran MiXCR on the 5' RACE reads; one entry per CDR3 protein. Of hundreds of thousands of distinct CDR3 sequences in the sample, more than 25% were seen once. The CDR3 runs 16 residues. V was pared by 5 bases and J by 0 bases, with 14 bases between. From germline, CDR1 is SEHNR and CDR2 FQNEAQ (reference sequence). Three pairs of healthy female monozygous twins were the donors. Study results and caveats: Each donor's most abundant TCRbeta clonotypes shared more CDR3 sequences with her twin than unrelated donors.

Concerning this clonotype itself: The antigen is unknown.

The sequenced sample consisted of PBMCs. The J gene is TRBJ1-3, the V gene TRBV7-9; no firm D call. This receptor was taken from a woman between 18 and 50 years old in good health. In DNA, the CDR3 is TGTGCCAGCAGCCCCCCCCAGCAGGCCTCTGGAAACACCATATATTTT. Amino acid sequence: CASSPPQQASGNTIYF. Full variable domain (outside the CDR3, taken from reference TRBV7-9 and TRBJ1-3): DTGVSQNPRHKITKRGQNVTFRCDPISEHNRLYWYRQTLGQGPEFLTYFQNEAQLEKSRLLSDRFSAERPKGSFSTLEIQRTEQGDSAMYLCASSPPQQASGNTIYFGEGSWLTVV.